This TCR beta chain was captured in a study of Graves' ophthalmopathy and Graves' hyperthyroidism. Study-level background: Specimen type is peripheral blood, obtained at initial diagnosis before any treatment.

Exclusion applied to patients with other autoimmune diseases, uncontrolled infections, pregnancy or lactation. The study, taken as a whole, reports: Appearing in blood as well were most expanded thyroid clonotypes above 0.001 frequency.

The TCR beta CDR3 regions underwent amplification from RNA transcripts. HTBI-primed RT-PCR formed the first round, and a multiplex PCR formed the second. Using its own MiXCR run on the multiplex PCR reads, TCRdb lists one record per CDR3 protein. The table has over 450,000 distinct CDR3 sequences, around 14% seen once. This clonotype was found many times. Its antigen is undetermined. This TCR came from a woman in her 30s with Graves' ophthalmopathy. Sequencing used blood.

The CDR3 DNA sequence: TGTGCCAGCACCCCGGGGAATTCACCCCTCCACTTT. It yields the protein CASTPGNSPLHF. The chain joins TRBV12-3 or TRBV12-4 to TRBJ1-6; no clear D gene. Deletions cut 7 bases from V and 7 bases from J, with 8 bases between. This CDR3 has 12 amino acids.